Following are 30 T cell receptor beta chains from one sample sequenced in a study of PD-L1 blockade in urothelial cancer. Libraries were prepared by immunoSEQ multiplex PCR; TCRdb keeps only in-frame clonotypes and omits some of them. In the table there are about 80,000 clones, roughly 90% of which are singletons. Sequenced here: PBMCs, sampled around atezolizumab (anti-PD-L1) treatment. These receptors originate from a woman aged 65 to 85 with urothelial cancer.

Only one count was recorded for this clone. V and J are TRBV11-2 and TRBJ2-3; weak D call: TRBD2 (6 bases). V was clipped by 0 bases and J by 9 bases, with 10 bases between them. This CDR3 has 13 amino acids. Looked up from germline, CDR1 is SGHAT and CDR2 is FQNNGV. The CDR3 sequence: CASSLDLGRTQYF. The CDR3 nucleotides read TGTGCCAGCAGCTTAGATTTGGGGAGGACGCAGTATTTT.

The rearrangement joins TRBV6-5 to TRBJ2-1, with TRBD2 matching 7 bases. Germline CDR1 is MNHEY and CDR2 is SVGAGI. Trimming cost V 8 bases and J 3 bases; bases outside gene matches: 4. The CDR3 runs to 13 residues. The CDR3 sequence: CASREAGYNEQFF. CDR3 nucleotides: TGTGCCAGCCGGGAGGCAGGCTACAATGAGCAGTTCTTC.

This chain uses TRBV11-2 with TRBJ2-6; 8 bases are shared with TRBD2. There are 18 residues in the CDR3. CDR1 SGHAT and CDR2 FQNNGV come from the germline V gene. V was pared by 8 bases and J by 2 bases, with 14 bases of the junction left unmatched. CDR3 DNA: TGTGCCAGCCCGCCGAAAAGGCTAGCGGGTACTGGGGCCAACGTCCTGACTTTC. It encodes CASPPKRLAGTGANVLTF.

This chain joins TRBV6-5 and TRBJ1-6, with 7 bases matching TRBD1. J gave up 7 bases and V 2 bases, and 8 bases lay outside the gene matches. The CDR3 length is 16 residues. Germline V gene data show CDR1 as MNHEY and CDR2 as SVGAGI. CDR3 amino acids: CASSYGAGQRNSPLHF. CDR3 DNA sequence: TGTGCCAGCAGTTACGGGGCGGGACAGAGAAATTCACCCCTCCACTTT.

The rearrangement uses TRBV12-5 and TRBJ2-2, with TRBD1 identical over 10 bases. The CDR3 consists of 16 residues. The germline gives CDR1 LGHNT, CDR2 FRNRAP. V shed 5 bases, J shed 6 bases, and the junction held 9 bases outside the gene matches. The CDR3 spells CASGLGTGVVSGELFF. In DNA form, the CDR3 reads TGTGCTAGTGGTCTCGGGACAGGGGTGGTGTCCGGGGAGCTGTTTTTT.

V usage is TRBV28 and J usage is TRBJ1-2; D unclear. CDR3 size: 14 residues. V was pared by 5 bases and J by 4 bases, with 14 bases between. Germline CDR1 and CDR2: MDHEN and SYDVKM. CDR3: CASSTAVRVYGYTF. DNA of the CDR3: TGTGCCAGCAGTACCGCGGTGAGGGTCTATGGCTACACCTTC.

The V call is TRBV7-2, the J call TRBJ1-5; maybe TRBD1 (5 bases). The germline V gene encodes CDR1 SGHTA and CDR2 FQGNSA. Trimming left V 1 base short and J 6 bases short, with 13 bases between. The length of the CDR3 is 15 residues. CDR3 in amino acids: CASSLVSQGSQPQHF. CDR3 nucleotides: TGTGCCAGCAGCTTAGTTTCTCAGGGAAGTCAGCCCCAGCATTTT.

The chain couples TRBV18 to TRBJ2-5, with 7 bases that match TRBD1. The V and J ends lost 3 bases and 5 bases, in that order; junction bases with no gene match: 9. CDR1 and CDR2 (germline): KGHSH, LQKENI. This CDR3 contains 15 residues. DNA of the CDR3: TGTGCCAGCTCACCCCAGACAGGGTTCCGGGAGACCCAGTACTTC. As protein: CASSPQTGFRETQYF.

The chain is built from TRBV9 and TRBJ2-7, with 11 positions matching TRBD1. The CDR3 totals 16 residues. Trimming removed 4 bases from V and 2 bases from J; junction bases left unmatched: 8. The V gene's germline CDR1 is SGDLS and CDR2 YYNGEE. The CDR3 DNA reads as TGTGCCAGCAGCCCCCCGGGGGACAGGGGGGCCTACGAGCAGTACTTC. Translation: CASSPPGDRGAYEQYF.

The chain employs TRBV7-9 and TRBJ2-3, with 9 bases aligning to TRBD2. The ends lost 5 bases at V and 2 bases at J; junction bases unmatched: 14. The CDR3 loop spans 18 amino acids. Germline loops: CDR1 SEHNR, CDR2 FQNEAQ (reference sequence). Here the CDR3 reads CASSQREITSGPTDTQYF. DNA of the CDR3: TGTGCCAGCAGCCAACGCGAAATAACTAGCGGGCCCACAGATACGCAGTATTTT.

This clone is categorized as medium-sized. The DNA of the CDR3 is TGTGCCAGCAGCCAAGGAGCGGGGGCCGGGGAGCTGTTTTTT. Encoded protein: CASSQGAGAGELFF. V is TRBV4-2 and J is TRBJ2-2, with 8 bases that match TRBD2. Germline V gives CDR1 LGHNA, CDR2 YNFKEQ. V dropped 1 base and J dropped 6; count of bases not matched to a gene: 1. This CDR3 comprises 14 residues.

The chain combines TRBV29-1 with TRBJ2-1, with TRBD1 identical over 7 bases. Germline-derived CDR1 and CDR2 are SQVTM and ANQGSEA. The V segment lost 7 bases and the J segment 7 bases; nucleotides outside the gene matches: 7. CDR3 length: 12 amino acids. The CDR3 sequence: CSGLVTGNEQFF. The DNA of the CDR3 is TGCAGCGGTCTTGTGACAGGGAATGAGCAGTTCTTC.

The CDR3 is CASSLQAGGPIEQYF. The CDR3 nucleotides read TGTGCCAGCAGCTTGCAGGCGGGAGGGCCGATCGAGCAGTACTTC. The gene calls are TRBV5-4 and TRBJ2-7; 9 bases match TRBD2. Germline CDR1 SGHNT, CDR2 YYREEE (reference sequence). The junction had 8 bases not matched to a gene; V was cut back by 1 base and J by 6 bases. The CDR3 has 15 amino acids.

The chain employs TRBV18 and TRBJ2-1; D gene unclear. Germline CDR1 is KGHSH and CDR2 is LQKENI. Trimming cost V 0 bases and J 0 bases, with 9 bases left between them. This CDR3 is built from 16 residues. The DNA for the CDR3 is TGTGCCAGCTCACCACCGGTCAGGCCCTCCTACAATGAGCAGTTCTTC. Translation gives CASSPPVRPSYNEQFF.

The rearrangement joins TRBV9 to TRBJ2-2; the match to TRBD1 covers 7 bases. This CDR3 has 15 residues. The V gene end was trimmed by 3 bases and the J gene end by 10 bases; junction bases not matched to a gene: 12. Germline CDR1 and CDR2: SGDLS and YYNGEE. This CDR3 reads CASSETGARWEELFF. For the CDR3, the DNA is TGTGCCAGCAGCGAAACAGGGGCGAGGTGGGAGGAGCTGTTTTTT.

DNA for the CDR3: TGTGCCATCAGCCCTAGCGGGGCTTACACAGATACGCAGTATTTT. It specifies CAISPSGAYTDTQYF. The J gene is TRBJ2-3, the V gene TRBV10-3; 9 positions agree with TRBD2. Germline values: CDR1 ENHRY, CDR2 SYGVKD. The V segment lost 6 bases and the J segment 2 bases; nucleotides outside the gene matches: 6. CDR3 length: 15 residues.

This chain links TRBV27 with TRBJ2-7; D may be TRBD1 (6 bases). CDR1 is MNHEY, CDR2 SMNVEV, per germline (reference sequence). V lost 5 bases and J 6 bases, leaving 14 bases between the germline ends. CDR3 length equals 13 residues. The CDR3 DNA sequence: TGTGCCAGCAGTAACCTACAGGGAAGCGAGCAGTACTTC. Translating it yields CASSNLQGSEQYF.

The chain uses TRBV4-3 and TRBJ1-3, with D maybe TRBD1 (5 bases). Germline assignment: CDR1 LGHNA and CDR2 YSLEER. V shed 3 bases and J shed 4 bases, with 19 bases lying between them. The CDR3 totals 17 residues. For the CDR3, the DNA is TGCGCCAGCAGCCAGCAACTAGTGGTCGGGGGAGGAAACACCATATATTTT. It codes for CASSQQLVVGGGNTIYF.

The CDR3 sequence: CASRRGQDHGYTF. CDR3 in DNA: TGTGCCAGCAGGAGGGGACAGGACCATGGCTACACCTTC. The genes are TRBV27 and TRBJ1-2; 8 bases fit TRBD1. Germline V lookup: CDR1 MNHEY, CDR2 SMNVEV (reference sequence). The CDR3 sequence is 13 residues long. V lost 6 bases and J lost 6; bases outside the gene matches: 6.

In this sample, this clone turned up once. The chain joins TRBV5-6 to TRBJ2-1; 9 bases are a match to TRBD2. The CDR3 contains 16 residues. Trimming removed 1 base from V and 4 bases from J; junction bases left unmatched: 6. Germline V gene lookup returns CDR1 SGHDT and CDR2 YYEEEE. The DNA for the CDR3 is TGTGCCAGCAGCTTGAGTCTAGCGGGGCTGTACAATGAGCAGTTCTTC. Its protein is CASSLSLAGLYNEQFF.

V usage is TRBV2 and J usage is TRBJ2-7; D is ambiguous. CDR3 length: 12 residues. Germline CDR1 reads SNHLY; CDR2 reads FYNNEI. V lost 6 bases and J lost 5, with 11 bases in between. Here the CDR3 reads CASRGPGNEQYF. CDR3 coding DNA: TGTGCCAGCAGGGGTCCAGGCAACGAGCAGTACTTC.

The chain carries TRBV2 and TRBJ2-3, with a tentative D call TRBD2 (6 bases). The CDR3 is 14 amino acids. V was pared by 7 bases and J by 2 bases, with 13 bases between. Germline assignment: CDR1 SNHLY and CDR2 FYNNEI. The CDR3 spells CASKGTFPTDTQYF. The CDR3 DNA reads as TGTGCCAGCAAGGGGACTTTCCCCACAGATACGCAGTATTTT.

The chain joins TRBV14 to TRBJ2-5; 8 nucleotides line up with TRBD2. The CDR3 length is 15 residues. With V trimmed by 3 bases and J by 1 base, 4 bases remained unmatched. Germline V gene data show CDR1 as SGHDN and CDR2 as FVKESK. In DNA, the CDR3 is TGTGCCAGCAGCCAGCTGAGCGGGAGCCAAGAGACCCAGTACTTC. Encoded protein: CASSQLSGSQETQYF.

The genes are TRBV5-6 and TRBJ2-1, with D possibly TRBD1 on 5 matching bases. The CDR3 has 13 amino acids. V was trimmed by 0 bases and J by 8 bases, leaving 9 bases between them. Germline V lookup: CDR1 SGHDT, CDR2 YYEEEE. CDR3 DNA sequence: TGTGCCAGCAGCTTGGAGGGGATCGATGAGCAGTTCTTC. It is translated as CASSLEGIDEQFF.

The chain is built from TRBV19 and TRBJ1-1, with 9 bases lining up with TRBD1. Trimming took 9 bases from V and 10 from J; bases not matched to a gene: 18. Germline loops: CDR1 LNHDA, CDR2 SQIVND (reference sequence). CDR3 length: 15 residues. The CDR3 sequence: CASYRDRDSLAGAFF. The CDR3 DNA follows: TGTGCCAGCTACCGGGACAGGGACTCTCTGGCTGGAGCTTTCTTT.

CDR3 coding DNA: TGTGCTAGTGGTTTGGACCCGGGACAGCGCGTCTATGGCTACACCTTC. As protein: CASGLDPGQRVYGYTF. The rearrangement uses TRBV12-5 and TRBJ1-2, with 7 bases matching TRBD1. J was trimmed by 4 bases and V by 1 base; bases with no gene match: 9. The CDR3 is 16 amino acids. Germline values: CDR1 LGHNT, CDR2 FRNRAP. Filled out from reference TRBV12-5 and TRBJ1-2, the complete variable domain reads DARVTQTPRHKVTEMGQEVTMRCQPILGHNTVFWYRQTMMQGLELLAYFRNRAPLDDSGMPKDRFSAEMPDATLATLKIQPSEPRDSAVYFCASGLDPGQRVYGYTFGSGTRLTVV.

The V and J genes are TRBV27 and TRBJ2-1; the D is unclear. The CDR3 is made up of 12 amino acids. CDR1 and CDR2 from the germline V gene are MNHEY and SMNVEV (reference sequence). V lost 4 bases and J 13 bases, leaving 14 bases between the germline ends. CDR3 bases: TGTGCCAGCAGTTCGCCCCCGGGTCCTCAGTTCTTC. Translated, it gives CASSSPPGPQFF.

Only a few counts were recorded for this clone. The rearrangement uses TRBV29-1 and TRBJ2-7, with a possible D match to TRBD1 (7 bases). Trimming shortened V by 2 bases and J by 3 bases, and 11 bases separated the two germline ends. The germline gives CDR1 SQVTM, CDR2 ANQGSEA. The CDR3 has 13 residues. The CDR3 DNA is TGCAGCGTTGAATCCAGGGGGGACTACGAGCAGTACTTC. Translated: CSVESRGDYEQYF.

V is TRBV7-2 and J is TRBJ2-7, with 8 nucleotides matching TRBD1. With 5 bases clipped from V and 1 base from J, the junction kept 4 bases outside the gene matches. Per germline, CDR1 SGHTA and CDR2 FQGNSA. The CDR3 has 14 residues. CDR3 amino acids: CASSTRDRSYEQYF. Here the CDR3 DNA reads TGTGCCAGCAGCACCCGGGACAGGTCCTACGAGCAGTACTTC.

The chain recombines TRBV10-3 with TRBJ1-2; D is ambiguous. CDR3 length equals 14 residues. Germline V lookup: CDR1 ENHRY, CDR2 SYGVKD. With 4 bases removed from V and 6 bases from J, the gap between germline ends came to 15 bases. The DNA of the CDR3 is TGTGCCATCAGTGGCGGGCCCTCCATCGATGGCTACACCTTC. Amino acid sequence: CAISGGPSIDGYTF.